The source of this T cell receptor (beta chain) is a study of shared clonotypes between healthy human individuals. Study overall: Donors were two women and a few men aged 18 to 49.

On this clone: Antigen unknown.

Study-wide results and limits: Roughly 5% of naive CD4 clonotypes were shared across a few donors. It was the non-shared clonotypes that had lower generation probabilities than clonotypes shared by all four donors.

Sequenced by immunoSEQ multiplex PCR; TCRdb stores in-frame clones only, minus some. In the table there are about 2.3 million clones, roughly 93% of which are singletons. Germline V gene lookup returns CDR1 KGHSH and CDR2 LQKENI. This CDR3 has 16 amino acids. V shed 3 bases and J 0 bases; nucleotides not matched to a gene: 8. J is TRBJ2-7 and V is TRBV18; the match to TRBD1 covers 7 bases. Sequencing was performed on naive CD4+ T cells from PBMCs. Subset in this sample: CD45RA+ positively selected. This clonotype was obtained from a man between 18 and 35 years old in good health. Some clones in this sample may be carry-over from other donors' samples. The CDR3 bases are TGTGCCAGCTCACCGTTTGGGACAGCGAGCTCCTACGAGCAGTACTTC. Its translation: CASSPFGTASSYEQYF. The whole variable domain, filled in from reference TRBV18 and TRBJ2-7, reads NAGVMQNPRHLVRRRGQEARLRCSPMKGHSHVYWYRQLPEEGLKFMVYLQKENIIDESGMPKERFSAEFPKEGPSILRIQQVVRGDSAAYFCASSPFGTASSYEQYFGPGTRLTVT.